These T cell receptor beta chains were read from a single sample in a study of blood T cell repertoires in COVID-19. Assay used: immunoSEQ multiplex PCR; TCRdb lists only in-frame clones, some missing. The data hold 150,000 to 200,000 clones, with approximately 85% observed a single time. The sequencing sample was made of peripheral blood. Every receptor here comes from a woman aged 60-70 years with acute or convalescent COVID-19. The CDR3 runs from the conserved cysteine through the conserved F or W. The order of the fields is clone size, V gene, J gene, D gene, CDR3 protein, CDR3 DNA. A D gene is named only where the DNA matches it firmly. Only part of the rows carry a size: once, few, many, or a class if the clone is expanded.

abundance: -
v_gene: TRBV10-3
j_gene: TRBJ2-1
d_gene: TRBD2
CDR3aa: CAISRGLAGGVGEQFF
CDR3nt: TGTGCCATCAGCCGCGGACTAGCGGGAGGGGTAGGTGAGCAGTTCTTC

abundance: -
v_gene: TRBV7-8
j_gene: TRBJ1-2
d_gene: TRBD1
CDR3aa: CASSLSSGQGYGYTF
CDR3nt: TGTGCCAGCAGCTTGAGTTCGGGACAGGGCTATGGCTACACCTTC

abundance: -
v_gene: TRBV3-1/TRBV3-2
j_gene: TRBJ1-2
d_gene: -
CDR3aa: CASSLSSNYGYTF
CDR3nt: TGTGCCAGCAGCCTAAGCTCTAACTATGGCTACACCTTC

abundance: -
v_gene: TRBV19
j_gene: TRBJ2-1
d_gene: -
CDR3aa: CASRPRVTYNEQFF
CDR3nt: TGTGCCAGTAGGCCCCGGGTCACCTACAATGAGCAGTTCTTC

abundance: -
v_gene: TRBV6-5
j_gene: TRBJ1-1
d_gene: -
CDR3aa: CASSPTGTEAFF
CDR3nt: TGTGCCAGCAGTCCTACAGGGACTGAAGCTTTCTTT

abundance: -
v_gene: TRBV2
j_gene: TRBJ2-2
d_gene: -
CDR3aa: CASRGGAANTGELFF
CDR3nt: TGTGCCAGCAGGGGCGGGGCGGCGAACACCGGGGAGCTGTTTTTT

abundance: -
v_gene: TRBV3-1/TRBV3-2
j_gene: TRBJ1-2
d_gene: -
CDR3aa: CASSQEGRARPHF
CDR3nt: TGTGCCAGCAGCCAAGAAGGGAGAGCCAGGCCACATTTC

abundance: -
v_gene: TRBV5-8
j_gene: TRBJ2-7
d_gene: -
CDR3aa: CATDYGAGRTYEQYF
CDR3nt: TGTGCCACCGACTACGGGGCGGGACGGACCTACGAGCAGTACTTC

abundance: few
v_gene: TRBV3-1/TRBV3-2
j_gene: TRBJ2-3
d_gene: -
CDR3aa: CASSLRLPTGTDTQYF
CDR3nt: TGTGCCAGCAGCCTCAGACTACCCACGGGCACAGATACGCAGTATTTT

abundance: -
v_gene: TRBV9
j_gene: TRBJ2-1
d_gene: -
CDR3aa: CASSVEWDSSYNEQFF
CDR3nt: TGTGCCAGCAGCGTAGAGTGGGACTCCTCCTACAATGAGCAGTTCTTC

abundance: once
v_gene: TRBV11-2
j_gene: TRBJ2-1
d_gene: TRBD1
CDR3aa: CASSTLTGLGSYNEQFF
CDR3nt: TGTGCCAGCAGCACCTTGACAGGGCTGGGCTCCTACAATGAGCAGTTCTTC

abundance: -
v_gene: TRBV6-2/TRBV6-3
j_gene: TRBJ2-1
d_gene: -
CDR3aa: CASSYVGSARYNEQFF
CDR3nt: TGTGCCAGCAGTTACGTCGGTAGCGCTAGATACAATGAGCAGTTCTTC

abundance: -
v_gene: TRBV9
j_gene: TRBJ1-2
d_gene: -
CDR3aa: CASSVGQGGYGYTF
CDR3nt: TGTGCCAGCAGCGTAGGTCAGGGAGGCTATGGCTACACCTTC

abundance: -
v_gene: TRBV19
j_gene: TRBJ1-1
d_gene: -
CDR3aa: CAARERVMNTEAFF
CDR3nt: TGCGCCGCCCGGGAGAGGGTCATGAACACTGAAGCTTTCTTT

abundance: -
v_gene: TRBV12-5
j_gene: TRBJ2-1
d_gene: TRBD2
CDR3aa: CASGPPGLAGINEQFF
CDR3nt: TGTGCTAGTGGTCCTCCGGGACTAGCGGGGATCAATGAGCAGTTCTTC

abundance: -
v_gene: TRBV29-1
j_gene: TRBJ1-1
d_gene: -
CDR3aa: CSVQATEAFF
CDR3nt: TGCAGCGTTCAGGCCACTGAAGCTTTCTTT

abundance: -
v_gene: TRBV3-1/TRBV3-2
j_gene: TRBJ2-3
d_gene: TRBD2
CDR3aa: CASSGLAGGNTDTQYF
CDR3nt: TGTGCCAGCAGTGGACTAGCGGGAGGAAACACAGATACGCAGTATTTT